The source of this T cell receptor (beta chain) is a study of blood T cells in healthy people across ages. General study findings and limits: PBMCs that were unsorted prevented a conclusive naive versus antigen-experienced comparison. Measured against age, TCR beta diversity per million T cells decreased in a roughly linear manner.

Through a sample-barcoded 5' primer and a J-beta primer mix, a second PCR was run for about 6 to 11 cycles. From each sample, at least 2.5 million paired-end reads containing CDR3 were obtained. TCRdb processed the 5' RACE reads anew with MiXCR; each CDR3 protein has one entry. This sample has 710,000 or so distinct CDR3 sequences, with roughly 32% found just once. Concerning this clonotype itself: What it binds is not known.

Germline values: CDR1 SGDLS, CDR2 YYNGEE. The V and J ends lost 4 bases and 4 bases respectively, with 17 bases between them. This CDR3 has 15 amino acids. The rearrangement links TRBV9 to TRBJ1-1; D possibly corresponds to TRBD1 (6 bases). The sample was blood. The sequence was obtained from a woman of 80 years or more in good health. CDR3 in DNA: TGTGCCAGCAGCCCCCGCCAGGGGCCGGGCACTGAAGCTTTCTTT. This encodes CASSPRQGPGTEAFF. The whole variable domain, filled in from reference TRBV9 and TRBJ1-1, reads DSGVTQTPKHLITATGQRVTLRCSPRSGDLSVYWYQQSLDQGLQFLIQYYNGEERAKGNILERFSAQQFPDLHSELNLSSLELGDSALYFCASSPRQGPGTEAFFGQGTRLTVV.